Listed below are T cell receptor beta chains from one sample, sequenced in a study of cytomegalovirus exposure and HLA in healthy donors. Assay: immunoSEQ multiplex PCR; the TCRdb copy retains only in-frame clones and omits some. The sample lists approximately 160,000 clones, 70% occurring once. Source material: PBMCs. The receptors derive from a young man in good health and CMV-seropositive. The conserved cysteine and the conserved F or W are not part of the CDR3 here. Fields, in order: V gene, clone size, CDR3 length, CDR3 protein. Clone size appears in some rows only: once, few, many, or a class for an expanded clone.

v_gene: TRBV2
abundance: -
len: 13
CDR3aa: ASSQGRTGANVLT

v_gene: TRBV13
abundance: few
len: 11
CDR3aa: ASSVGQGYGYT

v_gene: TRBV5-1
abundance: -
len: 14
CDR3aa: ASSLVGVGATTEAF

v_gene: TRBV19
abundance: once
len: 12
CDR3aa: ASSSSGPLTPQH

v_gene: TRBV11-3
abundance: -
len: 13
CDR3aa: ASSHTATGKKTQY

v_gene: TRBV7-6
abundance: few
len: 15
CDR3aa: ASSLEGTGGEVETQY

v_gene: TRBV2
abundance: -
len: 13
CDR3aa: ASSARGQASTEAF

v_gene: TRBV29-1
abundance: -
len: 11
CDR3aa: SSRLSTYNEQF

v_gene: TRBV6-4
abundance: many
len: 13
CDR3aa: ASSDGTGGQETQY

v_gene: TRBV7-3
abundance: -
len: 11
CDR3aa: AQPQDRDNEQF

v_gene: TRBV10-3
abundance: -
len: 11
CDR3aa: AISRQGTDTQY

v_gene: TRBV30
abundance: once
len: 11
CDR3aa: AWSKAIQETQY

v_gene: TRBV9
abundance: -
len: 13
CDR3aa: ASSGRQGVNNEQF

v_gene: TRBV7-9
abundance: -
len: 10
CDR3aa: ASSLWASEAF

v_gene: TRBV27
abundance: few
len: 12
CDR3aa: ASSFRGFGYGYT

v_gene: TRBV5-4
abundance: -
len: 13
CDR3aa: ASSFVLAGEGEQF

v_gene: TRBV27
abundance: -
len: 10
CDR3aa: ASSIPKGAKY

v_gene: TRBV6-1
abundance: few
len: 10
CDR3aa: ASRDRASPLH

v_gene: TRBV2
abundance: -
len: 12
CDR3aa: ASTWTGESEKLF

v_gene: TRBV10-1
abundance: -
len: 12
CDR3aa: ASSAVGMGSEAF

v_gene: TRBV19
abundance: few
len: 12
CDR3aa: ASSIQGTVDEQF

v_gene: TRBV19
abundance: -
len: 12
CDR3aa: ASSGPDRGVEQF

v_gene: TRBV7-9
abundance: few
len: 8
CDR3aa: ASGDNEQF

v_gene: TRBV9
abundance: -
len: 14
CDR3aa: ASSSLTGRGTDTQY

v_gene: TRBV5-1
abundance: -
len: 13
CDR3aa: ASSPGQGLADTQY

v_gene: TRBV10-3
abundance: -
len: 12
CDR3aa: AISDQEGNQPQH

v_gene: TRBV6-5
abundance: -
len: 14
CDR3aa: ASSYTLTGGQETQY

v_gene: TRBV28
abundance: -
len: 12
CDR3aa: ASTDTGTHQPQH

v_gene: TRBV19
abundance: once
len: 10
CDR3aa: ASSTRQDGYT

v_gene: TRBV2
abundance: few
len: 12
CDR3aa: ASSGRSENSPLH